Listed below are T cell receptor beta chains from one sample, sequenced in a study of CD8 T cells in Susac syndrome. TCRdb reprocessed the immunoSEQ multiplex PCR reads with MiXCR, giving one entry per CDR3 protein. This sample carries about 76,000 distinct CDR3 sequences, 80% to 95% of them seen once, and the ten largest clones take about 0.41%. Sequencing input: CD8+ T cells from PBMCs. The receptors come from a human donor with Susac syndrome. Each CDR3 is given with its conserved first and last residue. A D gene is named only where the DNA matches it firmly. The size field is filled for only some rows; it gives once, few, many or a size class.

d_gene: .; abundance: .; v_gene: TRBV5-6; j_gene: TRBJ2-7; CDR3aa: CASSYTEYEQYF; CDR3nt: TGTGCCAGCAGCTATACAGAATACGAGCAGTACTTC
d_gene: .; abundance: .; v_gene: TRBV30; j_gene: TRBJ1-1; CDR3aa: CALLGNLRNTEAFF; CDR3nt: TGTGCCCTCCTCGGGAACCTAAGGAACACTGAAGCTTTCTTT
d_gene: TRBD1; abundance: .; v_gene: TRBV7-2; j_gene: TRBJ1-1; CDR3aa: CASSSLGTGGLNTEAFF; CDR3nt: TGTGCCAGCAGCTCTCTTGGTACAGGGGGTTTGAACACTGAAGCTTTCTTT
d_gene: .; abundance: .; v_gene: TRBV6-5; j_gene: TRBJ1-1; CDR3aa: CASSYGMNTEAFF; CDR3nt: TGTGCCAGCAGTTACGGAATGAACACTGAAGCTTTCTTT
d_gene: .; abundance: .; v_gene: TRBV15; j_gene: TRBJ1-3; CDR3aa: CATRYAPGYSGNTIYF; CDR3nt: TGTGCCACCAGATATGCTCCAGGTTACTCTGGAAACACCATATATTTT
d_gene: .; abundance: .; v_gene: TRBV6-6; j_gene: TRBJ1-4; CDR3aa: CASLWQGEKLFF; CDR3nt: TGTGCCAGCCTTTGGCAGGGTGAAAAACTGTTTTTT
d_gene: .; abundance: .; v_gene: TRBV28; j_gene: TRBJ2-3; CDR3aa: CASTSGSSSTDTQYF; CDR3nt: TGTGCCAGCACCTCTGGGAGTTCTAGCACAGATACGCAGTATTTT
d_gene: TRBD2; abundance: .; v_gene: TRBV10-3; j_gene: TRBJ2-5; CDR3aa: CAISGTSGSREETQYF; CDR3nt: TGTGCCATCAGTGGGACTAGCGGGAGCAGGGAAGAGACCCAGTACTTC
d_gene: TRBD1; abundance: .; v_gene: TRBV29-1; j_gene: TRBJ1-2; CDR3aa: CSVETGGGYGYTF; CDR3nt: TGCAGCGTAGAGACAGGGGGAGGATATGGCTACACCTTC
d_gene: .; abundance: .; v_gene: TRBV12-3/TRBV12-4; j_gene: TRBJ2-2; CDR3aa: CASSYRAPGQSTTGELFF; CDR3nt: TGTGCCAGCAGTTATAGAGCTCCGGGACAATCAACCACCGGGGAGCTGTTTTTT
d_gene: TRBD1; abundance: .; v_gene: TRBV19; j_gene: TRBJ1-1; CDR3aa: CASSGQGVNTEAFF; CDR3nt: TGTGCCAGTAGTGGACAGGGGGTGAACACTGAAGCTTTCTTT
d_gene: .; abundance: .; v_gene: TRBV12-5; j_gene: TRBJ1-2; CDR3aa: CASGLKGSDGYTF; CDR3nt: TGTGCTAGTGGTTTGAAGGGGTCGGACGGCTACACCTTC
d_gene: TRBD1; abundance: .; v_gene: TRBV6-4; j_gene: TRBJ2-1; CDR3aa: CASSLDRGYEQFF; CDR3nt: TGTGCCAGCAGTCTCGACAGGGGCTATGAGCAGTTCTTC
d_gene: TRBD1; abundance: .; v_gene: TRBV14; j_gene: TRBJ1-4; CDR3aa: CASSQADRWGVEKLFF; CDR3nt: TGTGCCAGCAGCCAAGCGGACAGGTGGGGAGTTGAAAAACTGTTTTTT
d_gene: .; abundance: .; v_gene: TRBV7-9; j_gene: TRBJ2-1; CDR3aa: CASSLPTGSNEQFF; CDR3nt: TGTGCCAGCAGCTTACCCACAGGGTCCAATGAGCAGTTCTTC
d_gene: .; abundance: once; v_gene: TRBV7-9; j_gene: TRBJ1-1; CDR3aa: CANSLGQGWNTEAFF; CDR3nt: TGTGCCAACAGCTTGGGGCAGGGATGGAACACTGAAGCTTTCTTT
d_gene: .; abundance: .; v_gene: TRBV5-1; j_gene: TRBJ1-1; CDR3aa: CASSRDGARDTEAFF; CDR3nt: TGCGCCAGCAGCAGGGACGGGGCCAGGGACACTGAAGCTTTCTTT